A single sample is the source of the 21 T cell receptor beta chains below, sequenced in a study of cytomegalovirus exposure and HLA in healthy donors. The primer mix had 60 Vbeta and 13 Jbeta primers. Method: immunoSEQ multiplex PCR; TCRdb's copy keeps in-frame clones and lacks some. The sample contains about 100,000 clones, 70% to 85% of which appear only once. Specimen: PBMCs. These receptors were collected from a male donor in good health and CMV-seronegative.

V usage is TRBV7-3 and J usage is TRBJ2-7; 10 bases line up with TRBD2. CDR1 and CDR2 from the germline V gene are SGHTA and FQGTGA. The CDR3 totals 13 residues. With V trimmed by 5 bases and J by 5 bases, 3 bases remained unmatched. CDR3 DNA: TGTGCCAGCAGCCCAGGACTAGCGGACGAGCAGTACTTC. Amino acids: CASSPGLADEQYF.

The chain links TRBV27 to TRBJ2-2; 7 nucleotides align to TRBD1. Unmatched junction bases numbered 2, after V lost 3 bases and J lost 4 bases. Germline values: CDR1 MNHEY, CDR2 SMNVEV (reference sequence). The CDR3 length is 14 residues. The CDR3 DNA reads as TGTGCCAGCAGTTTTTCAGGGGGCACCGGGGAGCTGTTTTTT. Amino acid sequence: CASSFSGGTGELFF.

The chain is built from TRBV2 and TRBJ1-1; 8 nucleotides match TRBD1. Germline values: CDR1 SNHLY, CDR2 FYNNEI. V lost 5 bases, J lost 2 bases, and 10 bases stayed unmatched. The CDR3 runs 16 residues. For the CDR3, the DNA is TGTGCCAGCAGTATCATCCGGACAGGGTCTAACACTGAAGCTTTCTTT. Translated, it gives CASSIIRTGSNTEAFF.

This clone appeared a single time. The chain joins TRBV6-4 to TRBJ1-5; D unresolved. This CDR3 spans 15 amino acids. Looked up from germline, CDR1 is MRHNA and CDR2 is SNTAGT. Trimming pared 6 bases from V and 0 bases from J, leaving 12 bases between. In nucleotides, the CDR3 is TGTGCCAGCAGAGAGAGGGCCTATAGCAATCAGCCCCAGCATTTT. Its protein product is CASRERAYSNQPQHF.

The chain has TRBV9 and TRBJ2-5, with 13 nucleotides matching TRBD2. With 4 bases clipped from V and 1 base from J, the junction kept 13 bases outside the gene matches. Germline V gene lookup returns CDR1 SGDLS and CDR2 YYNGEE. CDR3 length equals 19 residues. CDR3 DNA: TGTGCCAGCAGCCCACCCCCCGGGACTAGCGGGGCGTCCCAAGAGACCCAGTACTTC. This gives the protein CASSPPPGTSGASQETQYF.

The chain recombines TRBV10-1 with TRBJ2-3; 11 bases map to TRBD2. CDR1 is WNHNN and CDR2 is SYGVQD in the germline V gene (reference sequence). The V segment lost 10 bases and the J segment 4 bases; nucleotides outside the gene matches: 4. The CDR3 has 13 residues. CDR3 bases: TGCGCCACCGGGGGACTAGCGGCAGATACGCAGTATTTT. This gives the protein CATGGLAADTQYF.

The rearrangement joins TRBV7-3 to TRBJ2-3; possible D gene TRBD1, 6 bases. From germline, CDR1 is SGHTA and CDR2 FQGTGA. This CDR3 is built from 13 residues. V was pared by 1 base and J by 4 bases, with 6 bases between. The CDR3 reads CASSLKGADTQYF. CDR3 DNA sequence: TGTGCCAGCAGCTTAAAGGGGGCAGATACGCAGTATTTT.

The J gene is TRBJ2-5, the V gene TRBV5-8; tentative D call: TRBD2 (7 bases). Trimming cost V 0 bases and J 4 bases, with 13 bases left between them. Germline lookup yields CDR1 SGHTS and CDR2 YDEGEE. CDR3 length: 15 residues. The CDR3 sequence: CASSLGGGGPETQYF. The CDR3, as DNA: TGTGCCAGCAGCTTGGGGGGGGGCGGTCCAGAGACCCAGTACTTC.

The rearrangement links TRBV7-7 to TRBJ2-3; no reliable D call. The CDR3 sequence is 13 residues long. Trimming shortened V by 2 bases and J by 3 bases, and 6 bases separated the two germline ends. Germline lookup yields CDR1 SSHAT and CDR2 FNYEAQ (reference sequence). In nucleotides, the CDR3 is TGTGCCAGCAGCTTACTAGGAACAGATACGCAGTATTTT. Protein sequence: CASSLLGTDTQYF.

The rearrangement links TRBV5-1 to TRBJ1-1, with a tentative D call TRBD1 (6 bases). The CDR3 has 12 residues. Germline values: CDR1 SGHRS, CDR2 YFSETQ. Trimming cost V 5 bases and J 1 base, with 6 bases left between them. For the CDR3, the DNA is TGCGCCAGCAGGACAGGGAACACTGAAGCTTTCTTT. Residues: CASRTGNTEAFF.

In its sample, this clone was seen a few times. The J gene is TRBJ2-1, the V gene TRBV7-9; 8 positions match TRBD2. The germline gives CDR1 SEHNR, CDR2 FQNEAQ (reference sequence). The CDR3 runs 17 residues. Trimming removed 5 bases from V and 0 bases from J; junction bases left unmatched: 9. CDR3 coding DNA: TGTGCCAGCAGCGGAACTAGCGGCTTGAGCTCCTACAATGAGCAGTTCTTC. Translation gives CASSGTSGLSSYNEQFF.

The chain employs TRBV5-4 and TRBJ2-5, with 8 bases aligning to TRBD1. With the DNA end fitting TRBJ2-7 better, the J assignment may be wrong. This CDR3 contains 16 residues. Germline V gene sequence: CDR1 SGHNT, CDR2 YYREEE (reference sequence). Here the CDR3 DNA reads TGTGCCAGCAGCCCGGAGGGCAGGGGGCTTACTTACGAGCAGTACTTC. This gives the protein CASSPEGRGLTYEQYF.

The CDR3 is CASIPGWGSYEQYF. CDR3 DNA: TGTGCCAGCATCCCGGGATGGGGCTCCTACGAGCAGTACTTC. The gene calls are TRBV27 and TRBJ2-7, with D maybe TRBD2 (5 bases). V lost 7 bases and J lost 0, with 13 bases in between. CDR1 is MNHEY and CDR2 is SMNVEV in the germline V gene (reference sequence). The CDR3 has 14 residues.

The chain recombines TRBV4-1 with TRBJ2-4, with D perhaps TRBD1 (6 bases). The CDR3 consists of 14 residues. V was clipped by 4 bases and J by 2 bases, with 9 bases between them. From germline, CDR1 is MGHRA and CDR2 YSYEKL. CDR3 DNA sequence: TGCGCCAGCAGCCTACAGGGAACCAAAAACATTCAGTACTTC. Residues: CASSLQGTKNIQYF.

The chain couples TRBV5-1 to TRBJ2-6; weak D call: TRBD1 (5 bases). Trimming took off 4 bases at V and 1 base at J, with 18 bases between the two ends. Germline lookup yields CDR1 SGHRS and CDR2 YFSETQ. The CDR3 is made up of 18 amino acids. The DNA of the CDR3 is TGCGCCAGCAGCCGTGACTTACCGAAGGGGTCTGGGGCCAACGTCCTGACTTTC. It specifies CASSRDLPKGSGANVLTF.

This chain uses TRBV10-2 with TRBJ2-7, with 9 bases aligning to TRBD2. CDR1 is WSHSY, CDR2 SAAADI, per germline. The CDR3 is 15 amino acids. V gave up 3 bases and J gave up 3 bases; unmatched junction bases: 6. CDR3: CASSDRNSGSYEQYF. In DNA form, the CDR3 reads TGCGCCAGCAGTGATCGGAATAGCGGGAGCTACGAGCAGTACTTC.

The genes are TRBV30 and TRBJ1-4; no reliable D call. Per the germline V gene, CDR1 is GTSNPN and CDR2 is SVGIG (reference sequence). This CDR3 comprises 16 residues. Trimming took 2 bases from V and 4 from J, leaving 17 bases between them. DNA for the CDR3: TGTGCCTGGAGTCCACCGAGTCACAGATATAATGAAAAACTGTTTTTT. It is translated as CAWSPPSHRYNEKLFF.

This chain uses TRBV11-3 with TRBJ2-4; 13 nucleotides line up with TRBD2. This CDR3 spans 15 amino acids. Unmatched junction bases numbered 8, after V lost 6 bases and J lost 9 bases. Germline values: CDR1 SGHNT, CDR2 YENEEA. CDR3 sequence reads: CASSVTSGRATIQYF. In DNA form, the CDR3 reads TGTGCCAGCAGTGTCACTAGCGGGAGGGCCACCATTCAGTACTTC.

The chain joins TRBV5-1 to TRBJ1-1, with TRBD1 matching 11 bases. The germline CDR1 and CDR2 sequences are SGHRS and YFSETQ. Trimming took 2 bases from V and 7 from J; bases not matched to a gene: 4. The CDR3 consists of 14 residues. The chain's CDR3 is CASSFRTGGFEAFF. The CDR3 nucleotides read TGCGCCAGCAGCTTCCGGACAGGGGGCTTTGAAGCTTTCTTT.

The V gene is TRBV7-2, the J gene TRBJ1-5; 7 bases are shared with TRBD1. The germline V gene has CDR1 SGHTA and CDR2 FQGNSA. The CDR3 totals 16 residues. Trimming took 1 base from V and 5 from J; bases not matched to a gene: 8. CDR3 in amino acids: CASSLGGTAGDQPQHF. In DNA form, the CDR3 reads TGTGCCAGCAGCTTAGGGGGGACAGCCGGGGATCAGCCCCAGCATTTT. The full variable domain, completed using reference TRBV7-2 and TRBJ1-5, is GAGVSQSPSNKVTEKGKDVELRCDPISGHTALYWYRQSLGQGLEFLIYFQGNSAPDKSGLPSDRFSAERTGGSVSTLTIQRTQQEDSAVYLCASSLGGTAGDQPQHFGDGTRLSIL.

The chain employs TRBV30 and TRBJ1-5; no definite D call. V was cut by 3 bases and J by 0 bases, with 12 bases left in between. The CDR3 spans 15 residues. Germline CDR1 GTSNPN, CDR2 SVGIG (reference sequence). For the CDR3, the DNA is TGTGCCTGGAGCCCAATTATGAGTAGCAATCAGCCCCAGCATTTT. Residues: CAWSPIMSSNQPQHF.